This T cell receptor beta chain appears in the sequencing data of a study of cytomegalovirus exposure and HLA in healthy donors. From germline, CDR1 is SNHLY and CDR2 FYNNEI. V was cut by 6 bases and J by 6 bases, with 14 bases left in between. The CDR3 covers 13 residues. Study-wide points: Confirmation in vitro established that three CMV-associated chains were specific for CMV antigens.

To note about this clone: What it binds is not known.

PCR amplification relied on 60 Vbeta primers (plus 13 Jbeta primers). Some clones are missing from TCRdb's copy, which holds only in-frame ones; the method was immunoSEQ multiplex PCR. The data contain over 130,000 clones, 66% of them singletons. Source material: PBMCs. The genes are TRBV2 and TRBJ1-1, with D perhaps matching TRBD1 (5 bases). The clonotype originates from a woman between 55 and 75 years old in good health and CMV-seronegative. CDR3: CASRPFLGAEAFF. The CDR3 DNA reads as TGTGCCAGCAGACCGTTTCTAGGGGCTGAAGCTTTCTTT.